Described below is a single TCR beta chain sequence and its context. This entry belongs to a study of blood T cell repertoires in COVID-19. Turning to the study itself: Samples came from the United States, Italy and Spain, spanning acute and convalescent COVID-19.

The Seattle patients, enrolled during active infection, were followed longitudinally. V was pared by 1 base and J by 3 bases, with 10 bases between. The CDR3 is 15 residues long. Germline CDR1 reads LGHNA; CDR2 reads YSLEER. Under the authors' procedure: Reference gene primers were amplified, and this amplification served to estimate nucleated cell counts. TCRdb's table, derived via immunoSEQ multiplex PCR, lists solely in-frame clones and lacks some. The DNA gave D and trimming, while V, J and clone size come from that table. The sample lists 200,000 to 250,000 clones; approximately 83% were seen once.

The TCR comes from a woman aged 25 to 45 with COVID-19, enrolled during active disease. The chain joins TRBV4-3 to TRBJ1-3; possible D gene TRBD1, 5 bases. Sequencing was performed on peripheral blood. CDR3 protein: CASSQAGTRGNTIYF. CDR3 nucleotides: TGCGCCAGCAGCCAAGCTGGGACTCGTGGAAACACCATATATTTT.